These T cell receptor beta chains were read from a single sample in a study of shared clonotypes between healthy human individuals. Produced via immunoSEQ multiplex PCR; TCRdb's table is partial and in-frame only. This sample has roughly 770,000 clones, with approximately 97% found just once. Sequenced sample: naive CD8+ T cells sorted from blood. The receptors shown here come from a man aged 30 to 39 in good health. CDR3s include the opening cysteine and the closing phenylalanine or tryptophan. The order of the fields is clone size, CDR3 length, V gene, J gene, D gene, CDR3 protein, CDR3 DNA. A D gene is named only where the DNA matches it firmly. Expanded clones get a size class; other rows say once, few or many, or leave the size out.

clone size: few
CDR3 length: 11
V gene: TRBV7-9
J gene: TRBJ1-1
D gene: .
CDR3 protein: CASSENTEAFF
CDR3 DNA: TGTGCCAGCAGCGAGAACACTGAAGCTTTCTTT

clone size: .
CDR3 length: 11
V gene: TRBV27
J gene: TRBJ1-2
D gene: .
CDR3 protein: CASRANYGYTF
CDR3 DNA: TGTGCCAGTAGAGCTAACTATGGCTACACCTTC

clone size: .
CDR3 length: 16
V gene: TRBV27
J gene: TRBJ2-7
D gene: .
CDR3 protein: CASSLASGSPFYEQYF
CDR3 DNA: TGTGCCAGCAGTCTAGCCTCCGGAAGCCCCTTCTACGAGCAGTACTTC

clone size: .
CDR3 length: 17
V gene: TRBV5-1
J gene: TRBJ2-1
D gene: TRBD2
CDR3 protein: CASSLDGRARMDNEQFF
CDR3 DNA: TGCGCCAGCAGCTTGGATGGGAGGGCGCGGATGGACAATGAGCAGTTCTTC

clone size: .
CDR3 length: 13
V gene: TRBV27
J gene: TRBJ1-2
D gene: .
CDR3 protein: CASSYASNSGYTF
CDR3 DNA: TGTGCCAGCAGTTACGCAAGTAATAGTGGCTACACCTTC

clone size: once
CDR3 length: 12
V gene: TRBV5-5
J gene: TRBJ1-5
D gene: .
CDR3 protein: CASSLTGQPQHF
CDR3 DNA: TGTGCCAGCAGTCTGACAGGCCAGCCCCAGCATTTT

clone size: .
CDR3 length: 12
V gene: TRBV10-3
J gene: TRBJ2-7
D gene: .
CDR3 protein: CAISRDNYEQYF
CDR3 DNA: TGTGCCATCAGTAGGGACAACTACGAGCAGTACTTC

clone size: .
CDR3 length: 11
V gene: TRBV13
J gene: TRBJ2-5
D gene: .
CDR3 protein: CASSSGLPQYF
CDR3 DNA: TGTGCCAGCAGCTCGGGACTCCCCCAGTACTTC

clone size: .
CDR3 length: 16
V gene: TRBV9
J gene: TRBJ2-1
D gene: .
CDR3 protein: CASSVGGGGPSNEQFF
CDR3 DNA: TGTGCCAGCAGCGTAGGAGGGGGAGGGCCCTCCAATGAGCAGTTCTTC

clone size: .
CDR3 length: 15
V gene: TRBV7-8
J gene: TRBJ2-7
D gene: .
CDR3 protein: CASSLENNGAYEQYF
CDR3 DNA: TGTGCCAGCAGCTTAGAGAACAACGGTGCCTACGAGCAGTACTTC

clone size: .
CDR3 length: 13
V gene: TRBV28
J gene: TRBJ2-7
D gene: TRBD2
CDR3 protein: CASQREGFYEQYF
CDR3 DNA: TGTGCCAGTCAGCGGGAGGGTTTCTACGAGCAGTACTTC

clone size: .
CDR3 length: 13
V gene: TRBV11-2
J gene: TRBJ2-7
D gene: .
CDR3 protein: CASSLGAHYEQYF
CDR3 DNA: TGTGCCAGCAGCTTAGGGGCCCATTACGAGCAGTACTTC

clone size: .
CDR3 length: 19
V gene: TRBV7-2
J gene: TRBJ1-1
D gene: .
CDR3 protein: CASSFPYPPSQAVNTEAFF
CDR3 DNA: TGTGCCAGCAGCTTCCCATACCCCCCGTCCCAAGCGGTGAACACTGAAGCTTTCTTT

clone size: .
CDR3 length: 13
V gene: TRBV25-1
J gene: TRBJ2-2
D gene: .
CDR3 protein: CASSGRLAGELFF
CDR3 DNA: TGTGCCAGCAGTGGAAGGCTTGCCGGGGAGCTGTTTTTT

clone size: .
CDR3 length: 15
V gene: TRBV27
J gene: TRBJ2-3
D gene: .
CDR3 protein: CATSPEGQRTDTQYF
CDR3 DNA: TGTGCCACCTCTCCGGAGGGGCAGCGCACAGATACGCAGTATTTT

clone size: .
CDR3 length: 12
V gene: TRBV10-2
J gene: TRBJ2-7
D gene: TRBD2
CDR3 protein: CASQRDYREQYF
CDR3 DNA: TGCGCCAGCCAAAGGGACTATAGGGAGCAGTACTTC

clone size: .
CDR3 length: 15
V gene: TRBV6-1
J gene: TRBJ2-7
D gene: TRBD1
CDR3 protein: CASSDPGTGGYEQYF
CDR3 DNA: TGTGCCAGCAGTGATCCCGGGACAGGGGGCTACGAGCAGTACTTC

clone size: .
CDR3 length: 13
V gene: TRBV6-5
J gene: TRBJ2-1
D gene: .
CDR3 protein: CASSPFTGYEQFF
CDR3 DNA: TGTGCCAGCAGTCCATTCACAGGGTATGAGCAGTTCTTC

clone size: .
CDR3 length: 16
V gene: TRBV6-6
J gene: TRBJ2-2
D gene: TRBD2
CDR3 protein: CASSYVAGGRSGELFF
CDR3 DNA: TGTGCCAGCAGTTATGTAGCGGGAGGGCGGTCCGGGGAGCTGTTTTTT

clone size: .
CDR3 length: 13
V gene: TRBV29-1
J gene: TRBJ2-2
D gene: .
CDR3 protein: CSVRVENTGELFF
CDR3 DNA: TGCAGCGTTCGCGTCGAGAACACCGGGGAGCTGTTTTTT

clone size: .
CDR3 length: 12
V gene: TRBV7-9
J gene: TRBJ1-2
D gene: .
CDR3 protein: CASSLTGHPYTF
CDR3 DNA: TGTGCCAGCAGTCTGACGGGACATCCATACACCTTC

clone size: .
CDR3 length: 13
V gene: TRBV7-2
J gene: TRBJ1-1
D gene: .
CDR3 protein: CASSSDTNTEAFF
CDR3 DNA: TGTGCCAGCAGCTCAGATACGAACACTGAAGCTTTCTTT

clone size: .
CDR3 length: 12
V gene: TRBV7-9
J gene: TRBJ2-1
D gene: .
CDR3 protein: CASSPYSNEQFF
CDR3 DNA: TGTGCCAGCAGCCCTTATAGTAATGAGCAGTTCTTC

clone size: .
CDR3 length: 16
V gene: TRBV13
J gene: TRBJ2-1
D gene: TRBD2
CDR3 protein: CASSLGAGGSYNEQFF
CDR3 DNA: TGTGCCAGCAGCTTAGGGGCGGGAGGGTCCTACAATGAGCAGTTCTTC

clone size: .
CDR3 length: 13
V gene: TRBV28
J gene: TRBJ2-2
D gene: .
CDR3 protein: CASSPLAAGELFF
CDR3 DNA: TGTGCCAGCAGTCCATTAGCGGCGGGGGAGCTGTTTTTT

clone size: .
CDR3 length: 16
V gene: TRBV5-1
J gene: TRBJ2-7
D gene: TRBD1
CDR3 protein: CASSLGPGQGAYEQYF
CDR3 DNA: TGCGCCAGCAGCTTGGGTCCGGGACAGGGGGCTTACGAGCAGTACTTC

clone size: .
CDR3 length: 15
V gene: TRBV27
J gene: TRBJ2-1
D gene: .
CDR3 protein: CASSSLRATYNEQFF
CDR3 DNA: TGTGCCAGCAGTTCATTGCGGGCAACCTACAATGAGCAGTTCTTC

clone size: .
CDR3 length: 19
V gene: TRBV7-9
J gene: TRBJ2-5
D gene: TRBD2
CDR3 protein: CASTTLTGTSGRRAETQYF
CDR3 DNA: TGTGCCAGCACCACACTTACGGGGACTAGCGGGAGGCGTGCAGAGACCCAGTACTTC

clone size: .
CDR3 length: 14
V gene: TRBV9
J gene: TRBJ2-1
D gene: .
CDR3 protein: CASSPGTSYNEQFF
CDR3 DNA: TGTGCCAGCAGCCCTGGGACATCATACAATGAGCAGTTCTTC

clone size: .
CDR3 length: 14
V gene: TRBV6-6
J gene: TRBJ1-4
D gene: .
CDR3 protein: CASSYVGSNEKLFF
CDR3 DNA: TGTGCCAGCAGTTACGTGGGGTCGAATGAAAAACTGTTTTTT

clone size: .
CDR3 length: 17
V gene: TRBV27
J gene: TRBJ2-2
D gene: TRBD2
CDR3 protein: CASSPLGPSGNTGELFF
CDR3 DNA: TGTGCCAGCAGCCCCCTAGGGCCTAGCGGGAACACCGGGGAGCTGTTTTTT

clone size: .
CDR3 length: 11
V gene: TRBV6-5
J gene: TRBJ2-7
D gene: .
CDR3 protein: CAVNQGLEQYF
CDR3 DNA: TGTGCCGTCAACCAAGGCCTTGAGCAGTACTTC

clone size: .
CDR3 length: 13
V gene: TRBV7-2
J gene: TRBJ2-1
D gene: .
CDR3 protein: CASSAPSYNEQFF
CDR3 DNA: TGTGCCAGCAGCGCCCCCTCCTACAATGAGCAGTTCTTC

clone size: .
CDR3 length: 15
V gene: TRBV2
J gene: TRBJ2-1
D gene: .
CDR3 protein: CASSGSPSSYNEQFF
CDR3 DNA: TGTGCCAGCAGTGGAAGCCCCAGCTCCTACAATGAGCAGTTCTTC

clone size: .
CDR3 length: 12
V gene: TRBV27
J gene: TRBJ2-7
D gene: .
CDR3 protein: CASSGATKEQYF
CDR3 DNA: TGTGCCAGCAGTGGAGCTACGAAAGAGCAGTACTTC

clone size: .
CDR3 length: 19
V gene: TRBV7-9
J gene: TRBJ2-2
D gene: .
CDR3 protein: CASSPGTPLPFPRTGELFF
CDR3 DNA: TGTGCCAGCAGCCCCGGGACCCCGCTCCCCTTTCCCCGCACCGGGGAGCTGTTTTTT

clone size: few
CDR3 length: 12
V gene: TRBV5-1
J gene: TRBJ2-1
D gene: .
CDR3 protein: CASSGDYNEQFF
CDR3 DNA: TGCGCCAGCAGCGGGGACTACAATGAGCAGTTCTTC

clone size: .
CDR3 length: 20
V gene: TRBV10-2
J gene: TRBJ2-1
D gene: TRBD2
CDR3 protein: CASSSHSGTSGIISYNEQFF
CDR3 DNA: TGCGCCAGCAGTAGCCACTCCGGGACTAGCGGGATTATCTCCTACAATGAGCAGTTCTTC

clone size: .
CDR3 length: 16
V gene: TRBV14
J gene: TRBJ1-3
D gene: .
CDR3 protein: CASSLSSLGSGNTIYF
CDR3 DNA: TGTGCCAGCAGCCTCTCTTCCTTGGGCTCTGGAAACACCATATATTTT

clone size: .
CDR3 length: 13
V gene: TRBV7-9
J gene: TRBJ2-3
D gene: .
CDR3 protein: CASSPPPDSKQYF
CDR3 DNA: TGTGCCAGCAGCCCCCCCCCAGACAGTAAGCAGTATTTT

clone size: .
CDR3 length: 15
V gene: TRBV6-1
J gene: TRBJ1-2
D gene: TRBD1
CDR3 protein: CASSFRDRVIDGYTF
CDR3 DNA: TGTGCCAGCAGTTTCCGGGACAGGGTAATCGATGGCTACACCTTC

clone size: .
CDR3 length: 16
V gene: TRBV5-4
J gene: TRBJ1-2
D gene: .
CDR3 protein: CASTALMEEAVDGYTF
CDR3 DNA: TGTGCCAGCACCGCACTAATGGAGGAGGCGGTCGATGGCTACACCTTC

clone size: few
CDR3 length: 15
V gene: TRBV29-1
J gene: TRBJ2-7
D gene: .
CDR3 protein: CSVELRGGGEYEQYF
CDR3 DNA: TGCAGCGTCGAGCTCCGGGGCGGAGGAGAATACGAGCAGTACTTC

clone size: .
CDR3 length: 15
V gene: TRBV2
J gene: TRBJ2-1
D gene: TRBD1
CDR3 protein: CASSEPDRGFNEQFF
CDR3 DNA: TGTGCCAGCAGTGAACCGGACAGGGGATTCAATGAGCAGTTCTTC